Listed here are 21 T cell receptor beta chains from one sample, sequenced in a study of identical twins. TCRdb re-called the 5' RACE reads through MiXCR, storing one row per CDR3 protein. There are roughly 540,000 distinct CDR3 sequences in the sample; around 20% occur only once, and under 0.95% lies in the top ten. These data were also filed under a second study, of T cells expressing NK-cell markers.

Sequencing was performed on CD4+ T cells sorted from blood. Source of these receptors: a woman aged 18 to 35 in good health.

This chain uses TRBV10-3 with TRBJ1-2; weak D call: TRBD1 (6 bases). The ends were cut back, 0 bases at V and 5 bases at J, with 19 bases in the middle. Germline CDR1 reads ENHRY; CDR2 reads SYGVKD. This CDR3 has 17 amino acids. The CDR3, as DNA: TGTGCCATCAGTGAGTCTAAAGACAGGATCGTAATTTATGGCTACACCTTC. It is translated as CAISESKDRIVIYGYTF.

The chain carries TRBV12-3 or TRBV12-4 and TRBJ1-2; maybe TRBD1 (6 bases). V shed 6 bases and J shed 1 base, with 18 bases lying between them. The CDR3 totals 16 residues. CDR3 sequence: CASSPPGGRGNYGYTF. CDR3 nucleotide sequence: TGTGCCAGCAGCCCCCCTGGGGGGCGGGGTAACTATGGCTACACCTTC.

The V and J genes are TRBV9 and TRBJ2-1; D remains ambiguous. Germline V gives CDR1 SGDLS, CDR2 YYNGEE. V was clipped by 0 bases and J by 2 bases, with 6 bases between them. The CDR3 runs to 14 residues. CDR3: CASSVVDTYNEQFF. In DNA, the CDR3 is TGTGCCAGCAGCGTAGTAGATACCTACAATGAGCAGTTCTTC. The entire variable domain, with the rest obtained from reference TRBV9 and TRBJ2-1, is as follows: DSGVTQTPKHLITATGQRVTLRCSPRSGDLSVYWYQQSLDQGLQFLIQYYNGEERAKGNILERFSAQQFPDLHSELNLSSLELGDSALYFCASSVVDTYNEQFFGPGTRLTVL.

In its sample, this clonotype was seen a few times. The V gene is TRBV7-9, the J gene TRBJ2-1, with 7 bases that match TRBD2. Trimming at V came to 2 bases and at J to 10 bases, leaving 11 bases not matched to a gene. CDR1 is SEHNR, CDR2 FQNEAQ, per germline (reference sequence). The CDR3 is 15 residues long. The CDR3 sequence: CASSLRGAGRREQFF. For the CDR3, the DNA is TGTGCCAGCAGCTTAAGGGGAGCGGGAAGGCGAGAGCAGTTCTTC.

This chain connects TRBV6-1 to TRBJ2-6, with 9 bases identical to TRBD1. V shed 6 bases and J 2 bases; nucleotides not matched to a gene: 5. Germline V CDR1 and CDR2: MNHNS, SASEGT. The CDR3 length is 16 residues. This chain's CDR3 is CASSLRQGAGANVLTF. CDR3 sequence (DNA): TGTGCCAGCAGCCTCCGACAGGGGGCTGGGGCCAACGTCCTGACTTTC.

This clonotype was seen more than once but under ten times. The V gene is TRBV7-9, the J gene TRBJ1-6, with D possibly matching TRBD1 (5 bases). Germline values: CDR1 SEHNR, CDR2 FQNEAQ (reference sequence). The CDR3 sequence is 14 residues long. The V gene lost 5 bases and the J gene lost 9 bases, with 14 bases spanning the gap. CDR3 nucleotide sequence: TGTGCCAGCAGCCACGGGACGGGATTTTCACCCCTCCACTTT. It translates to CASSHGTGFSPLHF.

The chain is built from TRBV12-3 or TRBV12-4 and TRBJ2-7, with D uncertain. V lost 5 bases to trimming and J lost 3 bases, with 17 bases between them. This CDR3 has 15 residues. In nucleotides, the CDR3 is TGTGCCAGCAGTGCGGACCCCCGAGGCTACTACGAGCAGTACTTC. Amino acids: CASSADPRGYYEQYF.

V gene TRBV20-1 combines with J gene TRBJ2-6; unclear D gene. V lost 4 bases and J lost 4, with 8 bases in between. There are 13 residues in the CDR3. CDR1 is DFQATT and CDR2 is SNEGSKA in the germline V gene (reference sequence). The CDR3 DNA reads TGCAGTGCTAAACACCCCGGGGCCAACGTCCTGACTTTC. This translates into CSAKHPGANVLTF.

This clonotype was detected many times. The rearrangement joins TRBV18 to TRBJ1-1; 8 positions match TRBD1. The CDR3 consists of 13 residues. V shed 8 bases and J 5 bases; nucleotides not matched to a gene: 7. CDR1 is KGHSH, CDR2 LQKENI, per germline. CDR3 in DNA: TGTGCCAGCAGTCAGGGGGCAGGGACTGAAGCTTTCTTT. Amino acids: CASSQGAGTEAFF.

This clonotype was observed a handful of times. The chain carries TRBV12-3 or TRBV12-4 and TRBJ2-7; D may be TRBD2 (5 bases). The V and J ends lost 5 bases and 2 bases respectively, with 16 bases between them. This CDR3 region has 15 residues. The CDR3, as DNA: TGTGCCAGCAGTCTCACTAGACTGCACCCCTACGAGCAGTACTTC. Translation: CASSLTRLHPYEQYF.

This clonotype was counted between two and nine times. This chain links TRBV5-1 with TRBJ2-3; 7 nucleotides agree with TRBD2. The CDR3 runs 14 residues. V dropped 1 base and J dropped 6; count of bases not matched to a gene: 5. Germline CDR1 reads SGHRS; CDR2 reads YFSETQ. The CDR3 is CASSLMGEGDTQYF. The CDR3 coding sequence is TGCGCCAGCAGCTTGATGGGGGAGGGCGATACGCAGTATTTT. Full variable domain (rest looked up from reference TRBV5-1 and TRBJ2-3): KAGVTQTPRYLIKTRGQQVTLSCSPISGHRSVSWYQQTPGQGLQFLFEYFSETQRNKGNFPGRFSGRQFSNSRSEMNVSTLELGDSALYLCASSLMGEGDTQYFGPGTRLTVL.

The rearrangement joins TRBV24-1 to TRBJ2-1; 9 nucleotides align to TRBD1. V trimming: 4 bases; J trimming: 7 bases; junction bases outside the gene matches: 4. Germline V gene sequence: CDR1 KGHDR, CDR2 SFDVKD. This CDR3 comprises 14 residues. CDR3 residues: CATSDRDRENEQFF. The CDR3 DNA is TGTGCCACCAGTGACCGGGACAGGGAAAATGAGCAGTTCTTC.

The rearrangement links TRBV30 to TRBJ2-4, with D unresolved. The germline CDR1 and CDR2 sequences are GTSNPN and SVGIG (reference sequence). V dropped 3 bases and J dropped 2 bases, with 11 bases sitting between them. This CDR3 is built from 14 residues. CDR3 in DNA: TGTGCCTGGAGAAGTCTTGGACCCAAAAACATTCAGTACTTC. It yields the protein CAWRSLGPKNIQYF.

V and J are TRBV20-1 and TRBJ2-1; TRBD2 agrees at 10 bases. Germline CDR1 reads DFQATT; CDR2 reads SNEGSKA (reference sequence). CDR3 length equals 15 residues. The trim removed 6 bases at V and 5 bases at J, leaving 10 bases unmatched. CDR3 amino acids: CSASKGLAIDNEQFF. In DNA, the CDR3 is TGCAGTGCCAGTAAGGGACTAGCGATAGACAATGAGCAGTTCTTC.

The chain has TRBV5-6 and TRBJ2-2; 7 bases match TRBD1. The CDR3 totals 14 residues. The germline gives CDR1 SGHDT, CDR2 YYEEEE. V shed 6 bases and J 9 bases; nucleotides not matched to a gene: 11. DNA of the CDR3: TGTGCCAGCACCCTGAAGGGGGCACGGAGGGAGCTGTTTTTT. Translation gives CASTLKGARRELFF. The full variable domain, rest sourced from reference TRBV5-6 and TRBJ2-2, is DAGVTQSPTHLIKTRGQQVTLRCSPKSGHDTVSWYQQALGQGPQFIFQYYEEEERQRGNFPDRFSGHQFPNYSSELNVNALLLGDSALYLCASTLKGARRELFFGEGSRLTVL.

CDR3 loop: CASSRTSGGARDTQYF. The CDR3 DNA reads TGTGCCAGCAGCCGGACTAGCGGGGGGGCGCGGGATACGCAGTATTTT. The V and J genes are TRBV7-3 and TRBJ2-3, with 15 bases aligning to TRBD2. The trim removed 5 bases at V and 6 bases at J, leaving 6 bases unmatched. The CDR3 runs to 16 residues. Germline CDR1 reads SGHTA; CDR2 reads FQGTGA.

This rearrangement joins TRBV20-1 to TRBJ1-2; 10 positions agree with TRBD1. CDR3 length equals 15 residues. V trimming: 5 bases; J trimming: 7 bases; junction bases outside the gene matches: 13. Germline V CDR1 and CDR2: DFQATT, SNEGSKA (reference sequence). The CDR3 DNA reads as TGCAGTGCTCTTCCTCGGGACAGGGGAACGTCTGGCTACACCTTC. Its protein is CSALPRDRGTSGYTF.

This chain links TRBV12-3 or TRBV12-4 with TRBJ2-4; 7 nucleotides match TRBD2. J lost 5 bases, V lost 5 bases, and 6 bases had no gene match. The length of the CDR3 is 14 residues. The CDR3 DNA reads TGTGCCAGCAGTCTGGGACTACCCCAAAACATTCAGTACTTC. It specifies CASSLGLPQNIQYF.

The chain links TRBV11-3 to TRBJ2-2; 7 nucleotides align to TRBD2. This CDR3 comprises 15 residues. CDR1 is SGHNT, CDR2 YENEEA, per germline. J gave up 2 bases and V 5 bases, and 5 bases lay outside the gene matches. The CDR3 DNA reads TGTGCCAGCAGCCCCGGGACTACAAACACCGGGGAGCTGTTTTTT. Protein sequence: CASSPGTTNTGELFF.

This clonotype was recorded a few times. CDR3 region: CASSLVGPRSEQFF. CDR3 coding DNA: TGCGCCAGCAGCTTGGTTGGGCCTCGGAGTGAGCAGTTCTTC. The rearrangement links TRBV5-1 to TRBJ2-1; D ambiguous. V dropped 0 bases and J dropped 9 bases, with 13 bases sitting between them. The CDR3 is 14 residues long. Germline V CDR1 and CDR2: SGHRS, YFSETQ.

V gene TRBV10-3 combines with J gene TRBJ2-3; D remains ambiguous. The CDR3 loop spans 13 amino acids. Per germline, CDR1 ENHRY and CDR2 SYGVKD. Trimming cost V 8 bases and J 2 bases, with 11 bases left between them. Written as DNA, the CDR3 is TGTGCCATCTCTGGCGGTAACACAGATACGCAGTATTTT. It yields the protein CAISGGNTDTQYF.